These 16 T cell receptor beta chains originate from one sample sequenced in a study of shared clonotypes between healthy human individuals. Only in-frame clones appear in the TCRdb table, and some are missing; sequencing was by immunoSEQ multiplex PCR. The repertoire holds some 2,500,000 clones, with 92% as singletons. The specimen was naive CD4+ T cells from PBMCs. Sample subset: CD45RA+ positively selected. Receptor source: a young man in good health. Some clones in this sample may be carry-over from other donors' samples.

The chain is built from TRBV7-9 and TRBJ2-3, with a weak D call TRBD2 (6 bases). Germline V gene sequence: CDR1 SEHNR, CDR2 FQNEAQ (reference sequence). The CDR3 contains 16 residues. V gave up 6 bases and J gave up 2 bases, with 18 bases separating them. CDR3 in DNA: TGTGCCAGCAGTTTGCGGGGTTTCAGTGACACAGATACGCAGTATTTT. Translated: CASSLRGFSDTDTQYF.

This clone was seen more than once but under ten times. The chain combines TRBV29-1 with TRBJ2-5; no definite D call. V lost 5 bases to trimming and J lost 1 base, with 5 bases between them. The germline gives CDR1 SQVTM, CDR2 ANQGSEA. The CDR3 is made up of 11 amino acids. The CDR3 nucleotides read TGCAGCGTTAGGGTCCAAGAGACCCAGTACTTC. It codes for CSVRVQETQYF.

Details on this clone: Other nucleotide sequences from this sample produce the same CDR3. The chain links TRBV13 to TRBJ2-6; D is undetermined. Trimming removed 3 bases from V and 0 bases from J, with 3 bases in between. The CDR3 runs 14 residues. Germline CDR1 is PRHDT and CDR2 is FYEKMQ (reference sequence). The CDR3 DNA reads TGTGCCAGCAGCTTCAGCTCTGGGGCCAACGTCCTGACTTTC. Translated: CASSFSSGANVLTF.

This clone has a single count. The chain uses TRBV19 and TRBJ2-7, with 11 bases identical to TRBD2. The junction had 11 bases not matched to a gene; V was cut back by 3 bases and J by 7 bases. Germline loops: CDR1 LNHDA, CDR2 SQIVND (reference sequence). This CDR3 has 16 residues. In nucleotides, the CDR3 is TGTGCCAGTAGTATCAACCGACTAGCGGGAATTATTGAGCAGTACTTC. Protein sequence: CASSINRLAGIIEQYF.

The chain couples TRBV4-2 to TRBJ2-5, with 7 bases aligning to TRBD2. Germline-derived CDR1 and CDR2 are LGHNA and YNFKEQ. The CDR3 is 18 residues long. Trimming cost V 0 bases and J 4 bases; bases outside gene matches: 14. CDR3 coding DNA: TGTGCCAGCAGCCAAGACCCCGCTCTGGGCGGGAGAGGAGAGACCCAGTACTTC. As protein: CASSQDPALGGRGETQYF.

This chain uses TRBV18 with TRBJ2-3; D is ambiguous. The germline gives CDR1 KGHSH, CDR2 LQKENI. V dropped 5 bases and J dropped 4 bases, with 13 bases sitting between them. The CDR3 spans 14 residues. This chain's CDR3 is CASSSNVSPDTQYF. Written as DNA, the CDR3 is TGTGCCAGCTCATCCAACGTGTCTCCAGATACGCAGTATTTT. Full variable domain (outside the CDR3, taken from reference TRBV18 and TRBJ2-3): NAGVMQNPRHLVRRRGQEARLRCSPMKGHSHVYWYRQLPEEGLKFMVYLQKENIIDESGMPKERFSAEFPKEGPSILRIQQVVRGDSAAYFCASSSNVSPDTQYFGPGTRLTVL.

This chain uses TRBV19 with TRBJ2-1, with TRBD2 as a possible D gene (6 bases). Germline V gene data show CDR1 as LNHDA and CDR2 as SQIVND (reference sequence). V dropped 4 bases and J dropped 5 bases, with 24 bases sitting between them. This CDR3 is 18 amino acids long. The CDR3 reads CASSKGTPTSNAHNEQFF. The CDR3 DNA follows: TGTGCCAGTAGTAAGGGTACACCGACTAGTAATGCCCACAATGAGCAGTTCTTC. Full variable domain (outside the CDR3, taken from reference TRBV19 and TRBJ2-1): DGGITQSPKYLFRKEGQNVTLSCEQNLNHDAMYWYRQDPGQGLRLIYYSQIVNDFQKGDIAEGYSVSREKKESFPLTVTSAQKNPTAFYLCASSKGTPTSNAHNEQFFGPGTRLTVL.

This rearrangement joins TRBV14 to TRBJ1-4; D possibly corresponds to TRBD1 (5 bases). Looked up from germline, CDR1 is SGHDN and CDR2 is FVKESK. V lost 2 bases, J lost 5 bases, and 12 bases lay in between. This CDR3 is built from 15 residues. The CDR3 here is CASSQRTGGNEKLFF. CDR3 DNA sequence: TGTGCCAGCAGCCAAAGGACCGGGGGGAATGAAAAACTGTTTTTT.

V gene TRBV19 combines with J gene TRBJ1-2; possible D gene TRBD1, 5 bases. The V and J ends lost 8 bases and 6 bases respectively, with 22 bases between them. This CDR3 region has 15 residues. Germline V gives CDR1 LNHDA, CDR2 SQIVND (reference sequence). The CDR3 here is CASAKSRRGTNGYTF. The CDR3 DNA is TGTGCCAGTGCAAAGTCTCGAAGGGGAACGAATGGCTACACCTTC.

V and J are TRBV5-1 and TRBJ2-5; D remains ambiguous. CDR1 is SGHRS, CDR2 YFSETQ, per germline. The CDR3 has 13 residues. V lost 4 bases and J 7 bases, leaving 14 bases between the germline ends. CDR3 nucleotides: TGCGCCAGCAGCCTAATCTCTACGTCGACCCAGTACTTC. The encoded protein is CASSLISTSTQYF.

The chain recombines TRBV7-4 with TRBJ2-3; 9 bases align to TRBD2. J was trimmed by 4 bases and V by 5 bases; bases with no gene match: 7. From germline, CDR1 is SGHVT and CDR2 SQSDAQ. The CDR3 length is 15 residues. CDR3 loop: CASSHSGGPSDTQYF. The CDR3 DNA reads as TGTGCCAGCAGCCATAGCGGGGGCCCTTCAGATACGCAGTATTTT.

On this clone: The same CDR3 arises from other DNA sequences in this sample as well. DNA for the CDR3: TGTGCCAGTAGTAGAGGGGACAGCTACGAGCAGTACTTC. Its protein is CASSRGDSYEQYF. The V call is TRBV19, the J call TRBJ2-7; 7 bases are a match to TRBD1. The V gene's germline CDR1 is LNHDA and CDR2 SQIVND (reference sequence). This CDR3 contains 13 residues. V gave up 4 bases and J gave up 3 bases; unmatched junction bases: 3.

The chain links TRBV4-2 to TRBJ2-1; 10 bases align to TRBD2. Germline CDR1 and CDR2: LGHNA and YNFKEQ. The CDR3 totals 16 residues. The ends lost 10 bases at V and 5 bases at J; junction bases unmatched: 14. In nucleotides, the CDR3 is TGTGCCACCCCAACGGGATGGACTAGCGGAAACAATGAGCAGTTCTTC. Translated, it gives CATPTGWTSGNNEQFF.

Details on this clone: Different DNA sequences within this sample yield the same CDR3. The J gene is TRBJ1-6, the V gene TRBV6-5; D gene uncertain. This CDR3 spans 13 amino acids. Per germline, CDR1 MNHEY and CDR2 SVGAGI. The ends were cut back, 0 bases at V and 7 bases at J, with 4 bases in the middle. CDR3 loop: CASSYSRNSPLHF. CDR3 nucleotides: TGTGCCAGCAGTTACTCTAGGAATTCACCCCTCCACTTT.

This clone was recorded a few times. The chain uses TRBV9 and TRBJ1-2, with 8 bases fitting TRBD1. J lost 4 bases, V lost 3 bases, and 5 bases had no gene match. CDR3 length: 14 amino acids. CDR1 is SGDLS, CDR2 YYNGEE, per germline. CDR3 nucleotide sequence: TGTGCCAGCAGCGGGACCGGGACAGGCTATGGCTACACCTTC. This gives the protein CASSGTGTGYGYTF.

The chain carries TRBV15 and TRBJ2-7, with 8 nucleotides matching TRBD1. J was trimmed by 0 bases and V by 2 bases; bases with no gene match: 9. Germline V gene sequence: CDR1 LNHNV, CDR2 YYDKDF (reference sequence). This CDR3 has 17 amino acids. The CDR3 DNA reads TGTGCCACCAGCAGAAAATTAAACAGGGGGAGCTCCTACGAGCAGTACTTC. Protein: CATSRKLNRGSSYEQYF.